This T cell receptor (beta chain) was captured by sequencing in a study of regulatory T cells in long-lasting Graves disease. Study information: Persistent Graves' disease denoted over 5 years of antithyroid drugs plus positive TSH receptor antibodies. Study-wide results and caveats: TRBV28, TRBJ1-2 and TRBJ2-5 emerged as the favored segments in persistent disease. Newly diagnosed patients shared about 950 public clonotypes; persistent patients shared approximately 2,700.

HTBI primers from iRepertoire and Arm-PCR of CDR3 regions yielded the TCR beta libraries. As handled by the study authors: Samples collectively showed approximately 62 TRBV and around 15 TRBJ segments. TCRdb reprocessed the multiplex PCR reads with MiXCR, giving one entry per CDR3 protein. TCRdb's processing, not the authors' own work, is the source of the V and J calls. The sample includes under 450,000 distinct CDR3 sequences, around 23% of them seen just once. Trimming removed 3 bases at V and 10 bases at J, with 16 bases between. Germline V lookup: CDR1 MDHEN, CDR2 SYDVKM. The CDR3 sequence is 14 residues long. A word on this clonotype: Its antigen remains unknown.

As for time point: persistent/refractory GD, antithyroid drugs over 5 years with positive TRAb. RNA isolated from PBMCs was used to make the TCR library. V usage is TRBV28 and J usage is TRBJ2-1, with a possible D match to TRBD2 (5 bases). This material consisted of peripheral blood mononuclear cells (PBMCs), taken when the disease was refractory, from a patient treated with antithyroid drugs. The TCR was taken from a middle-aged woman with Graves disease. The CDR3 sequence is CASSFRGGLIEQFF. Written as DNA, the CDR3 is TGTGCCAGCAGTTTTCGTGGCGGACTGATCGAGCAGTTCTTC.